Following are 26 T cell receptor beta chains from one sample sequenced in a study of cytomegalovirus exposure and HLA in healthy donors. The PCR made use of 60 Vbeta and 13 Jbeta primers. Sequencing used immunoSEQ multiplex PCR; TCRdb keeps in-frame clones, though not all of them. This sample has hundreds of thousands of clones, with about 87% found just once. Sequencing input: PBMCs. The source of these receptors is a young woman in good health and CMV-seronegative.

The chain employs TRBV27 and TRBJ1-1; 8 bases are a match to TRBD1. CDR1 and CDR2 (germline): MNHEY, SMNVEV (reference sequence). V gave up 6 bases and J gave up 1 base; unmatched junction bases: 7. This CDR3 comprises 15 residues. CDR3 nucleotide sequence: TGTGCCAGCAGGAAGGGACAGGAGGGGAACACTGAAGCTTTCTTT. Translated: CASRKGQEGNTEAFF.

V is TRBV7-9 and J is TRBJ2-5; 7 bases are a match to TRBD1. Germline assignment: CDR1 SEHNR and CDR2 FQNEAQ (reference sequence). J was trimmed by 3 bases and V by 5 bases; bases with no gene match: 15. The CDR3 is 17 residues long. CDR3 region: CASSTKLGTAAKETQYF. In DNA form, the CDR3 reads TGTGCCAGCAGCACCAAGCTCGGGACAGCAGCGAAAGAGACCCAGTACTTC.

J is TRBJ1-1 and V is TRBV5-1; TRBD1 matches 11 bases. V was pared by 0 bases and J by 8 bases, with 6 bases of the junction left unmatched. This CDR3 is built from 15 residues. CDR1 and CDR2 from the germline V gene are SGHRS and YFSETQ. The CDR3 loop reads CASSLEGGQGGEAFF. The CDR3 DNA follows: TGCGCCAGCAGCTTGGAGGGGGGACAGGGGGGCGAAGCTTTCTTT.

For this clone: One junction end does not reproduce the germline sequence, and a read error may be involved. J is TRBJ1-6 and V is TRBV7-9; D is unclear. This CDR3 spans 15 amino acids. Germline V lookup: CDR1 SEHNR, CDR2 FQNEAQ (reference sequence). This CDR3 is CSSSVRTERQSPLHF. The CDR3 coding sequence is TGTTCCAGCAGCGTTCGGACGGAGCGGCAGTCACCCCTCCACTTT.

The chain couples TRBV7-6 to TRBJ1-1; no firm D call. This CDR3 contains 15 residues. The V and J ends lost 4 bases and 2 bases respectively, with 14 bases between them. In germline, CDR1 is SGHVS, CDR2 FNYEAQ. The CDR3 loop is CASSWNAEVNTEAFF. In DNA form, the CDR3 reads TGTGCCAGCAGCTGGAACGCAGAGGTTAACACTGAAGCTTTCTTT.

V usage is TRBV5-4 and J usage is TRBJ2-1; 9 bases fit TRBD2. This CDR3 region has 14 residues. In germline, CDR1 is SGHNT, CDR2 YYREEE (reference sequence). Trimming cost V 0 bases and J 9 bases; bases outside gene matches: 4. The CDR3 nucleotides are TGTGCCAGCAGCTTGGCCGGGACTAGCCTTGAGCAGTTCTTC. Translation gives CASSLAGTSLEQFF.

This chain joins TRBV5-8 and TRBJ1-4, with 7 bases identical to TRBD1. The V and J ends lost 4 bases and 0 bases, in that order; junction bases with no gene match: 6. This CDR3 region has 16 residues. Germline V gene data show CDR1 as SGHTS and CDR2 as YDEGEE. The CDR3 bases are TGTGCCAGCAGCGTGGGGACAGTGCCAACTAATGAAAAACTGTTTTTT. Translating it yields CASSVGTVPTNEKLFF. The complete variable domain, with remaining parts taken from reference TRBV5-8 and TRBJ1-4, reads EAGVTQSPTHLIKTRGQQATLRCSPISGHTSVYWYQQALGLGLQFLLWYDEGEERNRGNFPPRFSGRQFPNYSSELNVNALELEDSALYLCASSVGTVPTNEKLFFGSGTQLSVL.

The rearrangement uses TRBV10-3 and TRBJ1-5, with D unclear. There are 13 residues in the CDR3. Germline V lookup: CDR1 ENHRY, CDR2 SYGVKD. The V end lost 4 bases, the J end lost 2 bases, and 6 bases lay between the germline ends. CDR3 DNA sequence: TGTGCCATCAGTGGACAAGGCAATCAGCCCCAGCATTTT. Protein sequence: CAISGQGNQPQHF.

The rearrangement uses TRBV10-1 and TRBJ1-1; tentative D call: TRBD1 (5 bases). CDR3 length: 14 residues. The V end lost 4 bases, the J end lost 2 bases, and 11 bases lay between the germline ends. Germline V gives CDR1 WNHNN, CDR2 SYGVQD (reference sequence). The CDR3 DNA is TGCGCCAGCAGTGGGGGGGACCCTAACACTGAAGCTTTCTTT. Its translation: CASSGGDPNTEAFF.

The chain is built from TRBV9 and TRBJ1-6; D is uncertain. CDR3 length: 15 amino acids. V was cut by 4 bases and J by 6 bases, with 14 bases left in between. The germline gives CDR1 SGDLS, CDR2 YYNGEE. For the CDR3, the DNA is TGTGCCAGCAGCCTAGAGAACATGATTAATTCACCCCTCCACTTT. Translating it yields CASSLENMINSPLHF.

This chain links TRBV5-4 with TRBJ1-5, with 11 nucleotides matching TRBD1. With 3 bases clipped from V and 7 bases from J, the junction kept 15 bases outside the gene matches. The CDR3 has 18 residues. Germline values: CDR1 SGHNT, CDR2 YYREEE (reference sequence). The CDR3 here is CASSSNPGTGGDGQPQHF. In DNA, the CDR3 is TGTGCCAGCAGCTCCAACCCCGGGACAGGGGGGGACGGGCAGCCCCAGCATTTT.

V gene TRBV5-6 combines with J gene TRBJ1-6, with 9 bases that match TRBD1. The germline gives CDR1 SGHDT, CDR2 YYEEEE. Trimming took 3 bases from V and 9 from J; bases not matched to a gene: 4. There are 14 residues in the CDR3. The CDR3 sequence is CASSWGTGISPLHF. The CDR3 nucleotides are TGTGCCAGCAGCTGGGGGACAGGGATTTCACCCCTCCACTTT.

This rearrangement joins TRBV30 to TRBJ1-2; 8 nucleotides match TRBD1. V was clipped by 4 bases and J by 4 bases; unmatched bases: 11. The V gene's germline CDR1 is GTSNPN and CDR2 SVGIG (reference sequence). CDR3 length: 15 residues. The CDR3 loop reads CAWISSFTGGYGYTF. As DNA, the CDR3 is TGTGCCTGGATTAGCTCATTTACAGGGGGCTATGGCTACACCTTC.

The rearrangement links TRBV7-9 to TRBJ1-2; D might be TRBD1 (6 bases). Per germline, CDR1 SEHNR and CDR2 FQNEAQ (reference sequence). The CDR3 extends over 13 amino acids. V was clipped by 3 bases and J by 8 bases, with 13 bases between them. The CDR3 sequence is CASSFGGLGGYTF. The CDR3, as DNA: TGTGCCAGCAGCTTCGGGGGGCTTGGGGGCTACACCTTC.

The rearrangement joins TRBV7-9 to TRBJ2-7; 15 nucleotides match TRBD2. With 4 bases clipped from V and 0 bases from J, the junction kept 4 bases outside the gene matches. Germline V gene lookup returns CDR1 SEHNR and CDR2 FQNEAQ (reference sequence). The CDR3 is 17 amino acids. This CDR3 is CASSYGTSGGHSYEQYF. The CDR3 coding sequence is TGTGCCAGCAGCTATGGGACTAGCGGGGGGCACTCCTACGAGCAGTACTTC.

V is TRBV5-1 and J is TRBJ2-3, with D unclear. V was shortened by 0 bases and J by 5 bases, with 13 bases between the two germline ends. Germline lookup yields CDR1 SGHRS and CDR2 YFSETQ. The CDR3 loop spans 15 amino acids. The CDR3 loop is CASSLDGVGVDTQYF. CDR3 bases: TGCGCCAGCAGCTTGGATGGAGTAGGCGTAGATACGCAGTATTTT.

The J gene is TRBJ1-6, the V gene TRBV30, with D uncertain. CDR1 and CDR2 (germline): GTSNPN, SVGIG (reference sequence). This CDR3 is built from 15 residues. The germline V and J ends were trimmed by 0 bases and 6 bases, with 12 bases remaining between them. Here the CDR3 reads CAWSVRRVPNSPLHF. CDR3 coding DNA: TGTGCCTGGAGTGTTAGGAGGGTTCCTAATTCACCCCTCCACTTT.

The chain links TRBV7-2 to TRBJ1-5; weak D call: TRBD1 (6 bases). This CDR3 is 15 amino acids long. Trimming left V 10 bases short and J 0 bases short, with 16 bases between. CDR1 SGHTA and CDR2 FQGNSA come from the germline V gene. The CDR3 spells CATQKQGYSNQPQHF. In nucleotides, the CDR3 is TGTGCCACCCAGAAACAGGGTTATAGCAATCAGCCCCAGCATTTT.

This chain links TRBV5-6 with TRBJ2-7; possible D gene TRBD2, 6 bases. V was pared by 4 bases and J by 6 bases, with 14 bases between. There are 13 residues in the CDR3. Looked up from germline, CDR1 is SGHDT and CDR2 is YYEEEE. CDR3 loop: CASSRGSGSEQYF. The CDR3 DNA reads TGTGCCAGCAGCCGGGGGTCGGGTTCCGAGCAGTACTTC.

The chain employs TRBV9 and TRBJ1-2; 9 nucleotides line up with TRBD1. Losses at the gene ends were 3 bases for V and 8 bases for J; bases not matched to a gene: 14. From germline, CDR1 is SGDLS and CDR2 YYNGEE. This CDR3 has 16 residues. Here the CDR3 reads CASSANLPGQGLGYTF. The CDR3, as DNA: TGTGCCAGCAGCGCCAATCTACCGGGACAGGGTTTAGGCTACACCTTC.

The chain couples TRBV5-5 to TRBJ2-2; D call uncertain. Trimming stripped 4 bases from V and 1 base from J, with 11 bases between. Germline V lookup: CDR1 SGHKS, CDR2 YYEKEE (reference sequence). This CDR3 comprises 15 residues. DNA for the CDR3: TGTGCCAGCAGCCCGGTGGTGCAGAACACCGGGGAGCTGTTTTTT. Protein: CASSPVVQNTGELFF.

CDR3 DNA: TGTGCCAGCAGCCGATCCGGGACAGGGGATGAAAAACTGTTTTTT. Its translation: CASSRSGTGDEKLFF. The rearrangement uses TRBV5-4 and TRBJ1-4; 10 bases agree with TRBD1. Trimming at V came to 4 bases and at J to 6 bases, leaving 6 bases not matched to a gene. Germline loops: CDR1 SGHNT, CDR2 YYREEE (reference sequence). This CDR3 is 15 amino acids long.

This chain links TRBV2 with TRBJ2-5, with 11 bases fitting TRBD2. V was clipped by 4 bases and J by 0 bases; unmatched bases: 1. The CDR3 totals 15 residues. CDR1 and CDR2 from the germline V gene are SNHLY and FYNNEI. The CDR3 sequence: CASSASGGYQETQYF. The CDR3 DNA follows: TGTGCCAGCAGTGCTAGCGGGGGGTACCAAGAGACCCAGTACTTC.

This clone has just a few counts. The CDR3 nucleotides are TGTGCCAGCAAATCCAACAGCTATGGCTACACCTTC. Amino acids: CASKSNSYGYTF. V usage is TRBV2 and J usage is TRBJ1-2; D is ambiguous. The CDR3 loop spans 12 amino acids. Germline CDR1 is SNHLY and CDR2 is FYNNEI. V lost 7 bases and J 4 bases, leaving 10 bases between the germline ends.

This chain links TRBV10-3 with TRBJ1-6; maybe TRBD1 (6 bases). Trimming took off 3 bases at V and 5 bases at J, with 11 bases between the two ends. The CDR3 covers 15 residues. Germline V gene data show CDR1 as ENHRY and CDR2 as SYGVKD. The CDR3 is CAISDRGFNNSPLHF. For the CDR3, the DNA is TGTGCCATCAGTGACAGGGGTTTTAATAATTCACCCCTCCACTTT.

The rearrangement links TRBV19 to TRBJ2-5, with 10 bases fitting TRBD1. V shed 8 bases and J 5 bases; nucleotides not matched to a gene: 5. This CDR3 contains 13 residues. Germline values: CDR1 LNHDA, CDR2 SQIVND (reference sequence). This CDR3 is CASYRQGAETQYF. The CDR3, as DNA: TGTGCCAGTTACAGACAGGGGGCTGAGACCCAGTACTTC.